These 8 T cell receptor beta chains were sequenced from one sample in a study of tumor and adjacent non-tumor tissue in lung cancer (dated by TCRdb to 2017 to 2018). RNA was isolated from bulk unsorted tissue, and RNA quality was assessed with a NanoDrop ND-1000 and an Agilent 2100. Distant non-tumor tissue taken more than 3 cm from the tumor edge was used as the normal lung sample. Library preparation was by multiplex PCR. Instrument used: Illumina HiSeq 2500. TCRbeta libraries were constructed through three rounds of nested PCR with primers (Table S4) according to protocols modified from ARM-PCR. The public reads were reanalyzed by TCRdb: fastp trimming at Q25, MiXCR alignment, in-frame beta chains only. One record per CDR3 amino acid sequence lists the most common genes and DNA. Across this sample there are roughly 75,000 distinct CDR3 sequences, with approximately 80% seen only once. The top ten hold approximately 55% of the sample.

Input material: distant non-tumor lung tissue. Receptors were obtained from a man between 60 and 75 years old with non-small cell lung cancer.

A word on this clonotype: Because the CDR3 is missing its conserved closing phenylalanine or tryptophan, this is likely a read error. No DNA is shown, since the ends of the CDR3 on it are uncertain; the CDR3 is the one TCRdb lists. The chain carries TRBV6-5 and TRBJ2-7; TRBD1, the table's D call, lacks a check against the DNA. Germline CDR1 is MNHEY and CDR2 is SVGAGI. The CDR3 is 15 amino acids in total, end residues counted. The CDR3 sequence is CASSYHRGGDYEQYL.

For this clonotype: Relative to the germline gene, one junction end is altered; a read error may explain this. The rearrangement links TRBV12-3 or TRBV12-4 to TRBJ1-5, with TRBD1 identical over 9 bases. CDR3 length: 16 amino acids. For the CDR3, the DNA is TGTGCCAGCAGTCCCCTCGGGACAGGGCGCAATCAGCTCCAGCATTTT. This sequence encodes CASSPLGTGRNQLQHF.

About this clonotype itself: The junction does not match germline at one end; this may be a read error. The rearrangement uses TRBV6-1 and TRBJ1-1; D is unclear. The CDR3 sequence is 14 residues long. Germline-derived CDR1 and CDR2 are MNHNS and SASEGT. DNA for the CDR3: TGTGTCAGCAATGAAGACAAGGGCGACACTGAAGCTTTCTTT. Translation gives CVSNEDKGDTEAFF.

As concerns this clonotype: This could be a read error, since a much larger clone is one nucleotide away. The V and J genes are TRBV12-3 or TRBV12-4 and TRBJ1-5, with D perhaps TRBD1 (5 bases). The CDR3 is 14 amino acids. V was clipped by 2 bases and J by 9 bases, with 14 bases between them. The CDR3 loop is CASSLPPPGTPQHF. Here the CDR3 DNA reads TGTGCCAGCAGTTTACCCCCGCCGGGGACGCCCCAGCATTTT.

Only one count was recorded for this clonotype. The conserved phenylalanine or tryptophan is not found at the CDR3 terminus, so this likely reflects a read error. The V call is TRBV7-9, the J call TRBJ1-4; D ambiguous. The CDR3 spans 13 residues. Germline-derived CDR1 and CDR2 are SEHNR and FQNEAQ (reference sequence). The CDR3 sequence is CASSLDQHEILFL. The CDR3 coding sequence is TGTGCCAGCAGCTTAGATCAGCACGAAATACTGTTTTTA.

Comment on this clonotype: Germline is not matched at one junction end, which may reflect a read error. The chain is built from TRBV11-2 and TRBJ2-6; the match to TRBD1 covers 7 bases. Germline lookup yields CDR1 SGHAT and CDR2 FQNNGV. The CDR3 consists of 19 residues. The CDR3 DNA reads TGTGCCAGCAGCTTAGTTCCAAAGGACAGGCGCTCTGGGACCAACATCCTGACTTTC. It specifies CASSLVPKDRRSGTNILTF.

To note about this clonotype: This could be a read error, since a much larger clone is one nucleotide away. The chain employs TRBV12-3 or TRBV12-4 and TRBJ2-3; 13 positions match TRBD2. This CDR3 contains 18 residues. The CDR3 coding sequence is TGTGCCAGCAGAACTAGCGGGAGGGCCGGTTGGCGCACAGGTACGCAGTATTTT. Encoded protein: CASRTSGRAGWRTGTQYF.

As regards this clonotype: At one end, the junction sequence differs from germline, possibly due to a read error. The chain has TRBV29-1 and TRBJ2-7; no clear D gene. CDR3 length: 10 amino acids. CDR1 is SQVTM and CDR2 is ANQGSEA in the germline V gene. CDR3 amino acids: CRVVQNEQYF. For the CDR3, the DNA is TGCAGGGTTGTTCAGAACGAGCAGTACTTC.